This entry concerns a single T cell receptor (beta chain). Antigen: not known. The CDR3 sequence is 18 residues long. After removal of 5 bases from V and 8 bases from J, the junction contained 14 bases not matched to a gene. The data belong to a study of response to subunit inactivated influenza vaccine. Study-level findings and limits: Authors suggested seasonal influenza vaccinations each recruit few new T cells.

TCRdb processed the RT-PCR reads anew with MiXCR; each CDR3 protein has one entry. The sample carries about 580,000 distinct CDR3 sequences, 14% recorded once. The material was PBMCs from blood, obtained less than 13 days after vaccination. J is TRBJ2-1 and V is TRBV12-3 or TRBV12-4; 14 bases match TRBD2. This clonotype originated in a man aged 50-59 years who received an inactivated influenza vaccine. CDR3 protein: CASSGGTSGGFQSDEQFF. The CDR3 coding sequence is TGTGCCAGCAGTGGAGGGACTAGCGGGGGTTTTCAATCGGATGAGCAGTTCTTC.